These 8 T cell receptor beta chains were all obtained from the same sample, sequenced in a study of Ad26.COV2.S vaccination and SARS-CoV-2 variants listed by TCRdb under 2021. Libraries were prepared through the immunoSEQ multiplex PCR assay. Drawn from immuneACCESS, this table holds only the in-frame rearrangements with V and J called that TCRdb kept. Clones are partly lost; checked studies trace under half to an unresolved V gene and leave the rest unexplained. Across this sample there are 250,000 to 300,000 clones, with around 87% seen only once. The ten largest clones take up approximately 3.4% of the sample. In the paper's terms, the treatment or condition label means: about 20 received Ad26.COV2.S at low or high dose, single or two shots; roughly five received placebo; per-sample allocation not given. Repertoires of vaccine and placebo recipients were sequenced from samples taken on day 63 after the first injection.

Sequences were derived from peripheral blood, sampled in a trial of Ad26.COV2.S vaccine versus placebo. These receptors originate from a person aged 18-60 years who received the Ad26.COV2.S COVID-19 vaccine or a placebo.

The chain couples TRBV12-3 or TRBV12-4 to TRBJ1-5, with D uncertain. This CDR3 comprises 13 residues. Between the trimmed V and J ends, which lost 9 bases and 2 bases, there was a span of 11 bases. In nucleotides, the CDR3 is TGTGCCAGTGATTTGGCAGGCAATCAGCCCCAGCATTTT. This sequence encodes CASDLAGNQPQHF.

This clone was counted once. Here the CDR3 reads CASSPRWRNSPLHF. DNA for the CDR3: TGTGCCAGTAGTCCTCGTTGGCGTAATTCACCCCTCCACTTT. This chain connects TRBV19 to TRBJ1-6; D gene uncertain. The V end was cut by 5 bases, the J end by 6 bases, with 11 bases between. The CDR3 extends over 14 amino acids. The germline CDR1 and CDR2 sequences are LNHDA and SQIVND (reference sequence). Full variable domain (rest looked up from reference TRBV19 and TRBJ1-6): DGGITQSPKYLFRKEGQNVTLSCEQNLNHDAMYWYRQDPGQGLRLIYYSQIVNDFQKGDIAEGYSVSREKKESFPLTVTSAQKNPTAFYLCASSPRWRNSPLHFGNGTRLTVT.

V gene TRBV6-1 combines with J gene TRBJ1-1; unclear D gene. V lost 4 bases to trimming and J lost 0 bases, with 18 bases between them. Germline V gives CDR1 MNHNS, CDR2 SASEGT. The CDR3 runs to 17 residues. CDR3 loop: CASSARPPRAVNTEAFF. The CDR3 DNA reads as TGTGCCAGCAGTGCCCGCCCCCCGCGGGCAGTGAACACTGAAGCTTTCTTT.

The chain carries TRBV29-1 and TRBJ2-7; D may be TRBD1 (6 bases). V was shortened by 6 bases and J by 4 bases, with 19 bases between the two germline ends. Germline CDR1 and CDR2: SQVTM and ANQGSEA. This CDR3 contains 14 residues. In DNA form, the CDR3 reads TGCAGCGTCGTACTCAGGGGTAGTAGTTACGAGCAGTACTTC. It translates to CSVVLRGSSYEQYF.

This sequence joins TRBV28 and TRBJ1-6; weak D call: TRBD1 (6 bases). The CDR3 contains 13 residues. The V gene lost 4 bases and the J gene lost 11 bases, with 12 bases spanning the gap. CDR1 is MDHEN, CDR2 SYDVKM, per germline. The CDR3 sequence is CASSSRTVTPLHF. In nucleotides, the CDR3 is TGTGCCAGCAGTTCCAGGACAGTTACACCCCTCCACTTT.

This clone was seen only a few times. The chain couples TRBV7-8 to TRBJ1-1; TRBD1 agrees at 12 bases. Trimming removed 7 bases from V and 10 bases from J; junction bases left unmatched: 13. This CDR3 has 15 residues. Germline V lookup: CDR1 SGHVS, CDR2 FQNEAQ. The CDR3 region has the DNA TGTGCCAGCACCTCACCGGGACAGGGGGCGGTAGGAGCTTTCTTT. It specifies CASTSPGQGAVGAFF. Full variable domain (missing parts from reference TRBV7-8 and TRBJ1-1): GAGVSQSPRYKVAKRGQDVALRCDPISGHVSLFWYQQALGQGPEFLTYFQNEAQLDKSGLPSDRFFAERPEGSVSTLKIQRTQQEDSAVYLCASTSPGQGAVGAFFGQGTRLTVV.

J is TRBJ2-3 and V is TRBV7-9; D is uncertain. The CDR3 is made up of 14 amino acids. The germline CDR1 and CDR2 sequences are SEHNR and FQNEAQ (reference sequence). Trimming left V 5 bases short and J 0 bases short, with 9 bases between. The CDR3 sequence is CASSRTGSTDTQYF. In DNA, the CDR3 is TGTGCCAGCAGCCGAACCGGGAGCACAGATACGCAGTATTTT.

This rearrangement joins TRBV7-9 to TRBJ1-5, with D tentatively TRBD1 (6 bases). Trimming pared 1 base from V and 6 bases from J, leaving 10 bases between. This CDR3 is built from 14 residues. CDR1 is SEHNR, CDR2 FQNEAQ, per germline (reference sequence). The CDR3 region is CASSLVGGTQPQHF. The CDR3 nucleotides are TGTGCCAGCAGCTTAGTCGGGGGCACTCAGCCCCAGCATTTT.